A single sample gave rise to the 7 T cell receptor beta chains below, sequenced in a study of vaccination and CD4 T cells after COVID-19. Treatment given: roughly nine-day PBMC culture with coronavirus spike peptide pools or control peptides (ViraFEST assay). Their recognized antigens are unknown. With the Oncomine TCR Beta short-read assay, DNA from cultured CD4+ T cells was sequenced. TCRdb re-called the PCR reads with MiXCR, one entry per CDR3 protein. The sample has tens of thousands of distinct CDR3 sequences, 60% to 75% seen once; the top ten hold roughly 7.8%. Specimen: CD4+ T cells from blood, cultured in vitro. The receptor set was obtained from a human donor who had recovered from COVID-19.

The chain couples TRBV20-1 to TRBJ1-1; a weak D match, TRBD1 (5 bases). V lost 0 bases to trimming and J lost 0 bases, with 11 bases between them. The CDR3 runs to 15 residues. Germline values: CDR1 DFQATT, CDR2 SNEGSKA (reference sequence). CDR3 DNA sequence: TGCAGTGCTAGAGACGGGGGACGGTTGAACACTGAAGCTTTCTTT. This sequence encodes CSARDGGRLNTEAFF.

In this sample, this clonotype turned up a few times. This sequence joins TRBV11-2 and TRBJ2-7; 7 bases align to TRBD1. This CDR3 has 14 amino acids. Trimming at V came to 1 base and at J to 2 bases, leaving 2 bases not matched to a gene. The germline gives CDR1 SGHAT, CDR2 FQNNGV. CDR3 sequence: CASSLGTGPYEQYF. In nucleotides, the CDR3 is TGTGCCAGCAGCTTAGGGACAGGACCCTACGAGCAGTACTTC.

This clonotype was seen only a few times. The rearrangement joins TRBV2 to TRBJ2-3; either TRBD1 or TRBD2 may supply D (6 bases each). Trimming left V 4 bases short and J 2 bases short, with 13 bases between. The CDR3 runs 15 residues. Germline V gene sequence: CDR1 SNHLY, CDR2 FYNNEI. This chain's CDR3 is CASSVEGGLTDTQYF. CDR3 nucleotides: TGTGCCAGCAGTGTGGAGGGGGGACTCACAGATACGCAGTATTTT.

This chain joins TRBV7-6 and TRBJ2-1; D possibly corresponds to TRBD2 (5 bases). The germline gives CDR1 SGHVS, CDR2 FNYEAQ. There are 16 residues in the CDR3. The V and J ends lost 4 bases and 0 bases respectively, with 13 bases between them. CDR3 in amino acids: CASSSSTGNSYNEQFF. The CDR3 region has the DNA TGTGCCAGCAGCTCCAGTACGGGAAACTCCTACAATGAGCAGTTCTTC.

The rearrangement links TRBV2 to TRBJ2-7; 8 nucleotides match TRBD1. Per germline, CDR1 SNHLY and CDR2 FYNNEI. After removal of 2 bases from V and 2 bases from J, the junction contained 2 bases not matched to a gene. The CDR3 is made up of 14 amino acids. The CDR3 protein is CASSEPRGPYEQYF. The DNA for the CDR3 is TGTGCCAGCAGTGAACCCAGGGGGCCCTACGAGCAGTACTTC. The whole variable domain, remainder taken from reference TRBV2 and TRBJ2-7, is EPEVTQTPSHQVTQMGQEVILRCVPISNHLYFYWYRQILGQKVEFLVSFYNNEISEKSEIFDDQFSVERPDGSNFTLKIRSTKLEDSAMYFCASSEPRGPYEQYFGPGTRLTVT.

This chain connects TRBV20-1 to TRBJ1-6; maybe TRBD1 (6 bases). Looked up from germline, CDR1 is DFQATT and CDR2 is SNEGSKA (reference sequence). Trimming pared 1 base from V and 10 bases from J, leaving 14 bases between. CDR3 length: 14 amino acids. The CDR3 nucleotides are TGCAGTGCTAGAGTGGCCAGGGGCAACTCACCCCTCCACTTT. Translating it yields CSARVARGNSPLHF.

V gene TRBV20-1 combines with J gene TRBJ1-2, with D perhaps TRBD1 (5 bases). The V end was cut by 6 bases, the J end by 2 bases, with 16 bases between. Germline V gene lookup returns CDR1 DFQATT and CDR2 SNEGSKA (reference sequence). The CDR3 sequence is 14 residues long. CDR3 region: CSAPDAGRNYGYTF. The DNA for the CDR3 is TGCAGTGCGCCGGATGCGGGGCGCAACTATGGCTACACCTTC.